Listed here are 4 T cell receptor beta chains from one sample, sequenced in a study of blood T cell repertoires in COVID-19. TCRdb's table, derived via immunoSEQ multiplex PCR, lists solely in-frame clones and lacks some. Of roughly 120,000 clones in the sample, about nine tenths are singletons; the top ten hold 25% to 30%. Sequencing used peripheral blood. The origin of the receptors is a woman in her 70s with acute or convalescent COVID-19.

This sequence joins TRBV12-3 or TRBV12-4 and TRBJ1-5; D is unclear. There are 11 residues in the CDR3. Trimming left V 6 bases short and J 3 bases short, with 3 bases between. CDR3 DNA: TGTGCCAGCAGCTACAATCAGCCCCAGCATTTT. This encodes CASSYNQPQHF.

The chain uses TRBV7-9 and TRBJ1-1, with D perhaps TRBD1 (5 bases). This CDR3 region has 19 residues. CDR1 and CDR2 (germline): SEHNR, FQNEAQ (reference sequence). Trimming took 5 bases from V and 0 from J, leaving 25 bases between them. DNA for the CDR3: TGTGCCAGCAGCCAGATCTCGACAGCCATCAACACCCTGAACACTGAAGCTTTCTTT. Its translation: CASSQISTAINTLNTEAFF.

This clone is a singleton in its sample. The chain joins TRBV24-1 to TRBJ2-5, with 7 positions matching TRBD1. CDR1 is KGHDR and CDR2 is SFDVKD in the germline V gene. CDR3 length: 15 residues. Losses at the gene ends were 4 bases for V and 2 bases for J; bases not matched to a gene: 6. CDR3 region: CATSDLGQPQETQYF. The CDR3 bases are TGTGCCACCAGTGACCTGGGACAGCCTCAAGAGACCCAGTACTTC.

In its sample, this clone was seen a few times. The chain recombines TRBV24-1 with TRBJ1-1, with D possibly being TRBD1 (5 bases). There are 13 residues in the CDR3. Trimming took 1 base from V and 8 from J, leaving 10 bases between them. Germline V gene data show CDR1 as KGHDR and CDR2 as SFDVKD. The DNA of the CDR3 is TGTGCCACCAGTGATTTATTCGGGGGGGAAGCTTTCTTT. It is translated as CATSDLFGGEAFF.